These 32 T cell receptor beta chains were sequenced from one sample in a study of cytotoxic CD8 clonotypes in ibrutinib-treated CLL. TCRdb keeps only in-frame clones here, not all; method: immunoSEQ multiplex PCR. The sample contains some 23,000 clones, 69% of which appear only once. Sequences were derived from PBMCs, sampled at disease progression, from a patient treated with ibrutinib. The origin of the receptors is a human donor with chronic lymphocytic leukemia.

This chain's CDR3 is CASSDLGSEQYF. CDR3 coding DNA: TGTGCCAGCAGTGACTTAGGCTCCGAGCAGTACTTC. The J gene is TRBJ2-7, the V gene TRBV27; D is unclear. The V gene's germline CDR1 is MNHEY and CDR2 SMNVEV (reference sequence). Trimming pared 5 bases from V and 6 bases from J, leaving 11 bases between. The CDR3 extends over 12 amino acids.

The rearrangement joins TRBV7-2 to TRBJ2-4, with unresolved D. The length of the CDR3 is 13 residues. The ends were cut back, 3 bases at V and 1 base at J, with 4 bases in the middle. Germline V gives CDR1 SGHTA, CDR2 FQGNSA. The CDR3 reads CASSFGAKNIQYF. The CDR3 coding sequence is TGTGCCAGCAGCTTCGGGGCCAAAAACATTCAGTACTTC.

This chain uses TRBV27 with TRBJ1-2; tentative D call: TRBD1 (5 bases). This CDR3 is built from 15 residues. Germline lookup yields CDR1 MNHEY and CDR2 SMNVEV (reference sequence). With 6 bases removed from V and 0 bases from J, the gap between germline ends came to 14 bases. The CDR3 sequence: CASRPLGPTNYGYTF. CDR3 nucleotide sequence: TGTGCCAGCAGACCCCTGGGACCCACTAACTATGGCTACACCTTC.

The genes are TRBV27 and TRBJ2-7; unclear D gene. The CDR3 totals 14 residues. Trimming cost V 6 bases and J 0 bases, with 12 bases left between them. CDR1 and CDR2 (germline): MNHEY, SMNVEV (reference sequence). This CDR3 reads CASRPPTNSYEQYF. DNA for the CDR3: TGTGCCAGCAGGCCCCCGACCAACTCCTACGAGCAGTACTTC.

This clone was observed a handful of times. The gene calls are TRBV7-9 and TRBJ2-7, with 9 bases matching TRBD2. Germline CDR1 is SEHNR and CDR2 is FQNEAQ (reference sequence). The CDR3 has 14 residues. Unmatched junction bases numbered 6, after V lost 5 bases and J lost 4 bases. In DNA, the CDR3 is TGTGCCAGCAGCCCCCTAGCGGGGACTTACGAGCAGTACTTC. Translating gives CASSPLAGTYEQYF.

The chain employs TRBV19 and TRBJ1-6; 9 bases line up with TRBD1. CDR3 length equals 14 residues. Unmatched junction bases numbered 5, after V lost 6 bases and J lost 8 bases. The germline V gene has CDR1 LNHDA and CDR2 SQIVND (reference sequence). CDR3 sequence (DNA): TGTGCCAGTAGAATCACAGGGGGCGATTCACCCCTCCACTTT. Protein sequence: CASRITGGDSPLHF.

This chain uses TRBV6-5 with TRBJ1-1; no firm D call. The V end lost 4 bases, the J end lost 5 bases, and 14 bases lay between the germline ends. The germline V gene has CDR1 MNHEY and CDR2 SVGAGI. The CDR3 extends over 14 amino acids. Here the CDR3 DNA reads TGTGCCAGCAGTTCCACGCAGACATTTACTGAAGCTTTCTTT. Its translation is CASSSTQTFTEAFF.

A few counts support this clone. The chain joins TRBV14 to TRBJ1-6; weak D call: TRBD1 (6 bases). Trimming pared 1 base from V and 4 bases from J, leaving 8 bases between. Germline V gene lookup returns CDR1 SGHDN and CDR2 FVKESK. The length of the CDR3 is 15 residues. This CDR3 reads CASSQGTDYNSPLHF. The CDR3 region has the DNA TGTGCCAGCAGCCAAGGGACAGATTATAATTCACCCCTCCACTTT. Together with reference TRBV14 and TRBJ1-6, the CDR3 gives the full variable domain: EAGVTQFPSHSVIEKGQTVTLRCDPISGHDNLYWYRRVMGKEIKFLLHFVKESKQDESGMPNNRFLAERTGGTYSTLKVQPAELEDSGVYFCASSQGTDYNSPLHFGNGTRLTVT.

The chain employs TRBV10-3 and TRBJ2-1; D is possibly TRBD2 (6 bases). Per germline, CDR1 ENHRY and CDR2 SYGVKD. The CDR3 has 14 residues. The V gene lost 5 bases and the J gene lost 1 base, with 9 bases spanning the gap. CDR3 protein: CAISWDSSYNEQFF. CDR3 sequence (DNA): TGTGCCATCAGTTGGGACTCTTCCTACAATGAGCAGTTCTTC.

This rearrangement joins TRBV5-6 to TRBJ1-1; D gene ambiguous. Germline V CDR1 and CDR2: SGHDT, YYEEEE. Trimming removed 4 bases at V and 1 base at J, with 14 bases between. The CDR3 has 15 residues. The CDR3 sequence is CASSSLGPWNTEAFF. The CDR3 DNA is TGTGCCAGCAGCAGCCTTGGTCCGTGGAACACTGAAGCTTTCTTT.

The rearrangement links TRBV10-2 to TRBJ1-4; unclear D gene. Germline-derived CDR1 and CDR2 are WSHSY and SAAADI. The CDR3 length is 15 residues. The ends were cut back, 4 bases at V and 7 bases at J, with 16 bases in the middle. The CDR3 protein is CASSVAGSIGEKLFF. For the CDR3, the DNA is TGCGCCAGCAGTGTGGCAGGATCCATAGGTGAAAAACTGTTTTTT.

This rearrangement joins TRBV19 to TRBJ2-5; 8 bases agree with TRBD1. From germline, CDR1 is LNHDA and CDR2 SQIVND (reference sequence). Trimming took 7 bases from V and 5 from J; bases not matched to a gene: 12. The CDR3 consists of 15 residues. The CDR3 DNA reads as TGTGCCAGTACCCGGAAAGGACAGGGTTGGGAGACCCAGTACTTC. Its protein product is CASTRKGQGWETQYF.

The rearrangement joins TRBV4-1 to TRBJ2-7; 7 bases fit TRBD1. The CDR3 sequence is 18 residues long. V was clipped by 3 bases and J by 2 bases; unmatched bases: 16. Germline CDR1 and CDR2: MGHRA and YSYEKL. The CDR3 DNA reads as TGCGCCAGCAGCCAGAAGTTTGTTGGGGACAGTTTAACCTACGAGCAGTACTTC. It translates to CASSQKFVGDSLTYEQYF.

There are a few counts of this clone. The genes are TRBV19 and TRBJ2-1, with unresolved D. Trimming left V 4 bases short and J 7 bases short, with 5 bases between. The CDR3 is 11 residues long. Germline V gene data show CDR1 as LNHDA and CDR2 as SQIVND (reference sequence). The CDR3 sequence: CASSTANEQFF. CDR3 sequence (DNA): TGTGCCAGTAGTACAGCGAATGAGCAGTTCTTC.

This sequence joins TRBV19 and TRBJ1-1; D may be TRBD1 (6 bases). The CDR3 runs to 14 residues. The germline V and J ends were trimmed by 5 bases and 5 bases, with 15 bases remaining between them. In germline, CDR1 is LNHDA, CDR2 SQIVND (reference sequence). The CDR3, as DNA: TGTGCCAGTAGTGCCAGGGGCAGAGGGACTGAAGCTTTCTTT. Translation gives CASSARGRGTEAFF.

V gene TRBV4-1 combines with J gene TRBJ2-7; D gene uncertain. Germline V lookup: CDR1 MGHRA, CDR2 YSYEKL. The CDR3 is made up of 14 amino acids. V was clipped by 1 base and J by 2 bases, with 9 bases between them. CDR3 DNA sequence: TGCGCCAGCAGCCAAGTAGGGCAGACCTACGAGCAGTACTTC. This codes for CASSQVGQTYEQYF.

The rearrangement links TRBV4-3 to TRBJ1-1; D possibly corresponds to TRBD1 (5 bases). Trimming took off 0 bases at V and 0 bases at J, with 8 bases between the two ends. There are 15 residues in the CDR3. The germline V gene has CDR1 LGHNA and CDR2 YSLEER. Here the CDR3 reads CASSQERGMNTEAFF. CDR3 nucleotides: TGCGCCAGCAGCCAAGAGCGGGGCATGAACACTGAAGCTTTCTTT.

The chain is built from TRBV19 and TRBJ1-1, with D hard to call. With 5 bases removed from V and 4 bases from J, the gap between germline ends came to 11 bases. Germline CDR1 reads LNHDA; CDR2 reads SQIVND (reference sequence). This CDR3 is 13 amino acids long. The CDR3 sequence is CASSFSSSTEAFF. In nucleotides, the CDR3 is TGTGCCAGTAGTTTCAGTTCGAGCACTGAAGCTTTCTTT.

The chain joins TRBV6-5 to TRBJ1-2; D might be TRBD1 (5 bases). Germline values: CDR1 MNHEY, CDR2 SVGAGI. This CDR3 contains 13 residues. The V and J ends lost 7 bases and 7 bases respectively, with 16 bases between them. Here the CDR3 DNA reads TGTGCCAGCACCTGGGGGGGGGAACGTGGCTACACCTTC. It yields the protein CASTWGGERGYTF.

The chain has TRBV9 and TRBJ1-2, with D tentatively TRBD1 (5 bases). This CDR3 is 15 amino acids long. Germline CDR1 is SGDLS and CDR2 is YYNGEE. Trimming removed 0 bases from V and 0 bases from J, with 9 bases in between. As DNA, the CDR3 is TGTGCCAGCAGCGTAGCGGGGGGATCTAACTATGGCTACACCTTC. This encodes CASSVAGGSNYGYTF.

The genes are TRBV6-5 and TRBJ1-3; no definite D call. The CDR3 is made up of 15 amino acids. Germline V lookup: CDR1 MNHEY, CDR2 SVGAGI. V lost 4 bases, J lost 4 bases, and 14 bases lay in between. CDR3 nucleotide sequence: TGTGCCAGCAGTTTCTTGACCCAAATCGGAAACACCATATATTTT. Translation gives CASSFLTQIGNTIYF.

Only one count was recorded for this clone. The rearrangement links TRBV11-2 to TRBJ2-7; D is ambiguous. V lost 6 bases and J 1 base, leaving 4 bases between the germline ends. The CDR3 loop spans 11 amino acids. In germline, CDR1 is SGHAT, CDR2 FQNNGV. The CDR3 sequence: CASSTSYEQYF. The CDR3 DNA follows: TGTGCCAGCAGTACTTCCTACGAGCAGTACTTC.

The chain couples TRBV5-6 to TRBJ1-1; TRBD1 agrees at 7 bases. V shed 4 bases, J shed 4 bases, and the junction held 16 bases outside the gene matches. Per the germline V gene, CDR1 is SGHDT and CDR2 is YYEEEE. The CDR3 is 17 residues long. This CDR3 is CASSPQGGLSRGTEAFF. In DNA, the CDR3 is TGTGCCAGCAGCCCTCAGGGGGGACTCTCCCGAGGCACTGAAGCTTTCTTT.

The genes are TRBV2 and TRBJ2-5; D perhaps matches TRBD2 (5 bases). The length of the CDR3 is 13 residues. V gave up 4 bases and J gave up 1 base, with 7 bases separating them. From germline, CDR1 is SNHLY and CDR2 FYNNEI. This CDR3 reads CASSAAVQETQYF. In DNA form, the CDR3 reads TGTGCCAGCAGTGCAGCGGTCCAAGAGACCCAGTACTTC.

This clone was found once. This chain uses TRBV10-1 with TRBJ2-7, with D possibly being TRBD1 (6 bases). The CDR3 consists of 15 residues. Germline loops: CDR1 WNHNN, CDR2 SYGVQD (reference sequence). Trimming pared 6 bases from V and 0 bases from J, leaving 15 bases between. This CDR3 reads CASREQGDGSYEQYF. CDR3 DNA sequence: TGCGCCAGCAGAGAACAGGGTGATGGCTCCTACGAGCAGTACTTC.

The genes are TRBV5-4 and TRBJ1-1; the D is unclear. V was clipped by 4 bases and J by 1 base, with 8 bases between them. The CDR3 extends over 13 amino acids. The germline V gene encodes CDR1 SGHNT and CDR2 YYREEE (reference sequence). The CDR3 reads CASSLGANTEAFF. CDR3 nucleotide sequence: TGTGCCAGCAGCCTGGGAGCGAACACTGAAGCTTTCTTT.

The rearrangement links TRBV13 to TRBJ2-7; TRBD1 matches at 9 bases. The CDR3 totals 13 residues. V lost 5 bases to trimming and J lost 7 bases; unmatched junction nucleotides: 6. Germline CDR1 reads PRHDT; CDR2 reads FYEKMQ (reference sequence). The CDR3 DNA follows: TGTGCCAGCAGCATACAGGGGGCGGAAGAGCAGTACTTC. This translates into CASSIQGAEEQYF.

V usage is TRBV6-6 and J usage is TRBJ1-6, with unresolved D. The CDR3 runs to 14 residues. Germline assignment: CDR1 MNHNY and CDR2 SVGAGI (reference sequence). V lost 3 bases and J lost 1, with 4 bases in between. The CDR3 nucleotides are TGTGCCAGCAGTTATCTATCCTATAATTCACCCCTCCACTTT. Its translation: CASSYLSYNSPLHF.

This clone was detected only once. This chain connects TRBV7-7 to TRBJ1-4; TRBD1 matches at 8 bases. The V and J ends lost 6 bases and 8 bases, in that order; junction bases with no gene match: 5. Germline V CDR1 and CDR2: SSHAT, FNYEAQ (reference sequence). This CDR3 spans 13 amino acids. The chain's CDR3 is CASSPGQGEKLFF. Written as DNA, the CDR3 is TGTGCCAGCAGTCCCGGACAGGGCGAAAAACTGTTTTTT.

The chain employs TRBV20-1 and TRBJ1-2; D gene ambiguous. Germline V gene sequence: CDR1 DFQATT, CDR2 SNEGSKA (reference sequence). This CDR3 region has 9 residues. Trimming removed 6 bases from V and 12 bases from J, with 11 bases in between. The CDR3 loop reads CSAGEKDTF. DNA of the CDR3: TGCAGTGCGGGCGAAAAGGACACCTTC.

The chain joins TRBV5-6 to TRBJ1-2; no firm D call. V was cut by 2 bases and J by 3 bases, with 8 bases left in between. Germline V CDR1 and CDR2: SGHDT, YYEEEE. This CDR3 is 13 amino acids long. This CDR3 reads CASSFRVDYGYTF. The DNA of the CDR3 is TGTGCCAGCAGCTTTAGGGTGGACTATGGCTACACCTTC.

The chain is built from TRBV6-6 and TRBJ1-2, with a possible D match to TRBD1 (6 bases). The germline gives CDR1 MNHNY, CDR2 SVGAGI (reference sequence). This CDR3 has 15 amino acids. The V and J ends lost 5 bases and 3 bases respectively, with 16 bases between them. The CDR3 coding sequence is TGTGCCAGCAGTCCGCCGGGACAAAACCACTATGGCTACACCTTC. It encodes CASSPPGQNHYGYTF.